This TCR beta chain was retrieved from a study of T-cell reconstitution after alpha-beta-depleted transplantation in children. Study-wide results and caveats: After transplant, high TCRbeta diversity at day 60 in some patients arose from surviving recipient T cells and thymic progenitors. Counts and diversity of T cells one year after transplant came mostly from newly produced T cells.

CDR1 is MNHEY, CDR2 SMNVEV, per germline (reference sequence). This CDR3 spans 15 amino acids. The germline V and J ends were trimmed by 6 bases and 0 bases, with 14 bases remaining between them. As for this clonotype: Its antigen is not identified.

As it was prepared, the TCRbeta library received unique molecular identifiers. TCRdb itself ran the PCR reads through MiXCR, one entry per CDR3 protein. Seen here are around 450,000 distinct CDR3 sequences, over 9.5% observed once, and the top ten hold 2%. The sample here was PBMCs, taken before TCRalphabeta/CD19-depleted stem cell transplant. The clonotype comes from a child aged 2-15 years with inherited bone marrow failure, due to receive a stem cell transplant. The chain uses TRBV27 and TRBJ2-5; D is possibly TRBD2 (6 bases). CDR3 sequence reads: CASSLGGTYQETQYF. CDR3 nucleotides: TGTGCCAGCAGCCTGGGGGGAACATACCAAGAGACCCAGTACTTC.